Presented here are 32 T cell receptor beta chains from one specimen sequenced in a study of OX40 agonist ivuxolimab in advanced cancers. TCRdb's copy holds only in-frame clones and misses some; the assay was immunoSEQ multiplex PCR. Found here are roughly 66,000 clones, roughly four fifths of them singletons; the top ten hold over 2%. Source: CD4+ or CD8+ T cells sorted from blood, taken in a trial of the OX40 agonist ivuxolimab. All receptors come from an adult with an advanced solid tumor such as melanoma, head and neck, liver or kidney cancer.

This chain links TRBV28 with TRBJ2-1, with 9 bases fitting TRBD2. The CDR3 length is 14 residues. The ends lost 8 bases at V and 5 bases at J; junction bases unmatched: 7. Germline CDR1 reads MDHEN; CDR2 reads SYDVKM. As DNA, the CDR3 is TGTGCCAGCTGGGCGGGAGGGCCGGACAATGAGCAGTTCTTC. This encodes CASWAGGPDNEQFF. The complete variable domain, with remaining parts taken from reference TRBV28 and TRBJ2-1, reads DVKVTQSSRYLVKRTGEKVFLECVQDMDHENMFWYRQDPGLGLRLIYFSYDVKMKEKGDIPEGYSVSREKKERFSLILESASTNQTSMYLCASWAGGPDNEQFFGPGTRLTVL.

CDR3 nucleotides: TGTGCCAGTAGTATAGGCTCGCGAGGGGGGCAAGAGACCCAGTACTTC. Encoded protein: CASSIGSRGGQETQYF. The chain couples TRBV19 to TRBJ2-5, with D perhaps being TRBD1 or TRBD2 (6 bases each). Germline V gene data show CDR1 as LNHDA and CDR2 as SQIVND (reference sequence). Trimming shortened V by 1 base and J by 2 bases, and 14 bases separated the two germline ends. CDR3 length equals 16 residues.

This rearrangement joins TRBV18 to TRBJ1-1; 9 bases agree with TRBD1. The CDR3 length is 14 residues. The J segment lost 3 bases and the V segment lost 1 base, leaving 0 bases of the junction unmatched. The germline V gene encodes CDR1 KGHSH and CDR2 LQKENI. The CDR3 nucleotides read TGTGCCAGCTCACCACGGACAGGGGACACTGAAGCTTTCTTT. Translation: CASSPRTGDTEAFF.

The chain has TRBV9 and TRBJ2-1, with D possibly being TRBD2 (5 bases). CDR1 and CDR2 (germline): SGDLS, YYNGEE. This CDR3 spans 15 amino acids. V lost 3 bases and J 5 bases, leaving 15 bases between the germline ends. The CDR3, as DNA: TGTGCCAGCAGCGCAGAGGGTTTGGGGAACAATGAGCAGTTCTTC. This translates into CASSAEGLGNNEQFF.

V gene TRBV27 combines with J gene TRBJ2-6; perhaps TRBD2 as D (6 bases). The V and J ends lost 0 bases and 2 bases respectively, with 14 bases between them. The CDR3 sequence is 18 residues long. Germline V gives CDR1 MNHEY, CDR2 SMNVEV (reference sequence). The chain's CDR3 is CASSLSGPWGAGANVLTF. The CDR3, as DNA: TGTGCCAGCAGTTTATCGGGACCGTGGGGGGCTGGGGCCAACGTCCTGACTTTC.

The gene calls are TRBV19 and TRBJ1-2, with D perhaps TRBD1 (5 bases). Trimming cost V 8 bases and J 4 bases, with 17 bases left between them. CDR1 is LNHDA, CDR2 SQIVND, per germline (reference sequence). The length of the CDR3 is 14 residues. The CDR3 DNA sequence: TGTGCCAGTGCAACGAAACAGGTCGGCTATGGCTACACCTTC. Residues: CASATKQVGYGYTF.

This rearrangement joins TRBV19 to TRBJ2-5; 8 bases map to TRBD2. The germline V gene encodes CDR1 LNHDA and CDR2 SQIVND (reference sequence). This CDR3 comprises 14 residues. V was clipped by 3 bases and J by 4 bases; unmatched bases: 4. For the CDR3, the DNA is TGTGCCAGTAGTATCAGCGGGAGAGGAGAGACCCAGTACTTC. Translation: CASSISGRGETQYF. The entire variable domain, with the rest obtained from reference TRBV19 and TRBJ2-5, is as follows: DGGITQSPKYLFRKEGQNVTLSCEQNLNHDAMYWYRQDPGQGLRLIYYSQIVNDFQKGDIAEGYSVSREKKESFPLTVTSAQKNPTAFYLCASSISGRGETQYFGPGTRLLVL.

This clone was seen only once. This sequence joins TRBV6-5 and TRBJ1-2; 9 nucleotides match TRBD1. The V segment lost 4 bases and the J segment 8 bases; nucleotides outside the gene matches: 8. Germline V gene sequence: CDR1 MNHEY, CDR2 SVGAGI. This CDR3 region has 14 residues. CDR3 sequence: CASSSIDRGVGYTF. The CDR3 nucleotides read TGTGCCAGCAGTTCCATTGACAGGGGGGTGGGCTACACCTTC.

Comment on this clone: An end of the junction does not agree with germline; a read error may underlie this. This chain joins TRBV7-2 and TRBJ2-6, with D possibly matching TRBD1 (5 bases). This CDR3 has 15 amino acids. Germline CDR1 SGHTA, CDR2 FQGNSA. The CDR3 loop reads CASTLTRAGANVLTF. The DNA of the CDR3 is TGTGCCAGCACCTTAACCAGGGCTGGGGCCAACGTCCTGACTTTC.

This sequence joins TRBV2 and TRBJ2-1; D is unclear. V gave up 5 bases and J gave up 7 bases, with 12 bases separating them. This CDR3 contains 13 residues. CDR1 and CDR2 from the germline V gene are SNHLY and FYNNEI. CDR3 DNA: TGTGCCAGCAGTATCTGGAGTGGAAATGAGCAGTTCTTC. This gives the protein CASSIWSGNEQFF.

V gene TRBV30 combines with J gene TRBJ2-1, with 11 bases identical to TRBD2. Germline V gives CDR1 GTSNPN, CDR2 SVGIG (reference sequence). CDR3 length: 14 amino acids. V lost 3 bases, J lost 7 bases, and 5 bases stayed unmatched. CDR3 sequence reads: CAWRVAGGFNEQFF. The DNA of the CDR3 is TGTGCCTGGAGGGTAGCGGGAGGGTTTAATGAGCAGTTCTTC.

The chain links TRBV20-1 to TRBJ2-1; D possibly uses TRBD1 or TRBD2 (5 bases each). Germline V gene data show CDR1 as DFQATT and CDR2 as SNEGSKA (reference sequence). V lost 6 bases, J lost 5 bases, and 8 bases lay in between. The CDR3 consists of 11 residues. CDR3 DNA sequence: TGCAGTGCGAGGGACGACAATGAGCAGTTCTTC. The encoded protein is CSARDDNEQFF.

The chain is built from TRBV5-1 and TRBJ2-1; 7 bases align to TRBD1. This CDR3 spans 15 amino acids. V gave up 0 bases and J gave up 12 bases; unmatched junction bases: 12. Per the germline V gene, CDR1 is SGHRS and CDR2 is YFSETQ. The CDR3 is CASSLEQGYQQLQFF. As DNA, the CDR3 is TGCGCCAGCAGCTTGGAACAGGGGTATCAGCAATTGCAGTTCTTC.

The gene calls are TRBV11-2 and TRBJ2-2; no clear D. Germline V lookup: CDR1 SGHAT, CDR2 FQNNGV. The CDR3 totals 16 residues. V lost 1 base and J 1 base, leaving 10 bases between the germline ends. The CDR3 loop reads CASSLGVLGNTGELFF. The CDR3 DNA follows: TGTGCCAGCAGCTTAGGTGTCTTAGGGAACACCGGGGAGCTGTTTTTT.

The V and J genes are TRBV5-8 and TRBJ2-7; no clear D. This CDR3 is 14 amino acids long. V was shortened by 2 bases and J by 2 bases, with 11 bases between the two germline ends. Germline values: CDR1 SGHTS, CDR2 YDEGEE. CDR3 sequence (DNA): TGTGCCAGCAGCTTTGGAGTAAGTACCTACGAGCAGTACTTC. The encoded protein is CASSFGVSTYEQYF.

The DNA for the CDR3 is TGTGCCAGCAGCGTAGAATCGGGCGGAAAGCAGTTCTTC. It encodes CASSVESGGKQFF. This chain links TRBV9 with TRBJ2-1; no clear D. CDR3 length equals 13 residues. V lost 0 bases to trimming and J lost 11 bases, with 12 bases between them. Germline CDR1 and CDR2: SGDLS and YYNGEE.

This sequence joins TRBV7-6 and TRBJ2-1, with 8 bases aligning to TRBD2. The CDR3 is 16 residues long. Trimming took 5 bases from V and 3 from J; bases not matched to a gene: 9. The germline gives CDR1 SGHVS, CDR2 FNYEAQ. CDR3 coding DNA: TGTGCCAGCAGCCGAAGCGGGGGAGGGGACTACAATGAGCAGTTCTTC. It specifies CASSRSGGGDYNEQFF.

The rearrangement uses TRBV5-4 and TRBJ2-7, with 11 bases matching TRBD2. The CDR3 has 16 amino acids. Germline values: CDR1 SGHNT, CDR2 YYREEE (reference sequence). J gave up 8 bases and V 4 bases, and 14 bases lay outside the gene matches. The CDR3 DNA reads TGTGCCAGCAGCCCGGTCCCGGGACTAGCGGAAGCTAAGCAGTACTTC. This translates into CASSPVPGLAEAKQYF.

The CDR3 region is CASSLAFGENSNQPQHF. The CDR3 DNA follows: TGTGCCAGCAGCTTAGCGTTCGGGGAAAACAGCAATCAGCCCCAGCATTTT. The rearrangement uses TRBV7-9 and TRBJ1-5; D gene unclear. This CDR3 has 17 amino acids. V lost 0 bases and J 1 base, leaving 13 bases between the germline ends. Germline V gene lookup returns CDR1 SEHNR and CDR2 FQNEAQ (reference sequence). Combining the CDR3 with reference TRBV7-9 and TRBJ1-5 gives the whole variable domain DTGVSQNPRHKITKRGQNVTFRCDPISEHNRLYWYRQTLGQGPEFLTYFQNEAQLEKSRLLSDRFSAERPKGSFSTLEIQRTEQGDSAMYLCASSLAFGENSNQPQHFGDGTRLSIL.

With respect to this clone: One end of the junction fails to match germline, which may point to a read error. V gene TRBV6-5 combines with J gene TRBJ2-7; 8 bases match TRBD1. The CDR3 has 12 amino acids. CDR1 and CDR2 from the germline V gene are MNHEY and SVGAGI. Here the CDR3 reads CASSYLPGDRQF. The CDR3 nucleotides are TGTGCCAGCAGTTACCTACCCGGGGACAGGCAATTC.

This clone was counted once. The CDR3: CASSRGQNTEAFF. CDR3 coding DNA: TGTGCCAGCAGCCGTGGGCAGAACACTGAAGCTTTCTTT. The rearrangement joins TRBV14 to TRBJ1-1; no clear D. The CDR3 has 13 amino acids. Trimming took 4 bases from V and 1 from J, leaving 7 bases between them. Germline V gene data show CDR1 as SGHDN and CDR2 as FVKESK.

The chain joins TRBV2 to TRBJ1-5, with D perhaps TRBD1 (6 bases). The CDR3 sequence is 15 residues long. The V end lost 5 bases, the J end lost 2 bases, and 13 bases lay between the germline ends. In germline, CDR1 is SNHLY, CDR2 FYNNEI. CDR3 coding DNA: TGTGCCAGCAGTTTAAACAGGGAGGGCAATCAGCCCCAGCATTTT. Amino acid sequence: CASSLNREGNQPQHF.

V and J are TRBV19 and TRBJ2-5; D call uncertain. There are 13 residues in the CDR3. Germline CDR1 LNHDA, CDR2 SQIVND (reference sequence). Trimming stripped 6 bases from V and 3 bases from J, with 11 bases between. This CDR3 reads CASSSGREETQYF. The CDR3 DNA reads as TGTGCCAGTAGCTCAGGTAGAGAAGAGACCCAGTACTTC. Filled out from reference TRBV19 and TRBJ2-5, the complete variable domain reads DGGITQSPKYLFRKEGQNVTLSCEQNLNHDAMYWYRQDPGQGLRLIYYSQIVNDFQKGDIAEGYSVSREKKESFPLTVTSAQKNPTAFYLCASSSGREETQYFGPGTRLLVL.

The V gene is TRBV10-1, the J gene TRBJ2-3; 7 bases align to TRBD2. This CDR3 spans 15 amino acids. The trim removed 4 bases at V and 2 bases at J, leaving 6 bases unmatched. Per germline, CDR1 WNHNN and CDR2 SYGVQD (reference sequence). CDR3 amino acids: CASSGIAGYTDTQYF. The CDR3 DNA sequence: TGCGCCAGCAGTGGTATAGCGGGCTACACAGATACGCAGTATTTT.

The chain recombines TRBV19 with TRBJ1-2; 7 bases line up with TRBD1. Per the germline V gene, CDR1 is LNHDA and CDR2 is SQIVND (reference sequence). The V and J ends lost 6 bases and 3 bases, in that order; junction bases with no gene match: 7. The CDR3 consists of 14 residues. CDR3 sequence: CASSIQGPDYGYTF. The CDR3 DNA sequence: TGTGCCAGTAGCATACAGGGGCCGGACTATGGCTACACCTTC. The complete variable domain, with remaining parts taken from reference TRBV19 and TRBJ1-2, reads DGGITQSPKYLFRKEGQNVTLSCEQNLNHDAMYWYRQDPGQGLRLIYYSQIVNDFQKGDIAEGYSVSREKKESFPLTVTSAQKNPTAFYLCASSIQGPDYGYTFGSGTRLTVV.

V gene TRBV19 combines with J gene TRBJ1-2; D unclear. This CDR3 is built from 14 residues. Trimming shortened V by 3 bases and J by 2 bases, and 10 bases separated the two germline ends. Germline CDR1 LNHDA, CDR2 SQIVND (reference sequence). This CDR3 reads CASSIPSVNYGYTF. In nucleotides, the CDR3 is TGTGCCAGTAGTATTCCGTCAGTAAACTATGGCTACACCTTC.

The rearrangement links TRBV6-5 to TRBJ2-5; TRBD2 might be the D (5 bases). Trimming left V 10 bases short and J 7 bases short, with 10 bases between. The germline gives CDR1 MNHEY, CDR2 SVGAGI. This CDR3 contains 10 residues. The chain's CDR3 is CAIHGGTQYF. In nucleotides, the CDR3 is TGTGCCATCCACGGAGGGACCCAGTACTTC.

In this sample, this clone turned up a few times. The chain has TRBV18 and TRBJ1-2; D is unresolved. Between the trimmed V and J ends, which lost 5 bases and 4 bases, there was a span of 11 bases. Germline CDR1 reads KGHSH; CDR2 reads LQKENI. CDR3 length: 13 amino acids. In DNA form, the CDR3 reads TGTGCCAGCTCAGATACCGGGAGCTATGGCTACACCTTC. This gives the protein CASSDTGSYGYTF.

The V and J genes are TRBV5-4 and TRBJ2-1; D gene ambiguous. V gave up 4 bases and J gave up 5 bases, with 10 bases separating them. The CDR3 loop spans 13 amino acids. Per germline, CDR1 SGHNT and CDR2 YYREEE (reference sequence). The CDR3 sequence is CASSVGPDNEQFF. CDR3 nucleotides: TGTGCCAGCAGCGTGGGCCCTGACAATGAGCAGTTCTTC.

The chain has TRBV7-9 and TRBJ2-1; 12 bases map to TRBD2. The CDR3 consists of 18 residues. V lost 5 bases, J lost 6 bases, and 14 bases stayed unmatched. Germline V gene sequence: CDR1 SEHNR, CDR2 FQNEAQ (reference sequence). DNA of the CDR3: TGTGCCAGCAGCCGGGGGACTAGCGGGTTGAAGGCCCTCAATGAGCAGTTCTTC. Encoded protein: CASSRGTSGLKALNEQFF.

The chain is built from TRBV29-1 and TRBJ2-3; D gene uncertain. The V gene's germline CDR1 is SQVTM and CDR2 ANQGSEA. This CDR3 has 12 residues. Trimming pared 5 bases from V and 2 bases from J, leaving 8 bases between. CDR3: CSVRESTDTQYF. CDR3 bases: TGCAGCGTTCGAGAATCCACAGATACGCAGTATTTT.

This clone is a singleton in its sample. The rearrangement links TRBV19 to TRBJ1-4; 9 positions agree with TRBD1. CDR1 LNHDA and CDR2 SQIVND come from the germline V gene (reference sequence). The V segment lost 4 bases and the J segment 6 bases; nucleotides outside the gene matches: 9. The CDR3 extends over 16 amino acids. The CDR3 DNA sequence: TGTGCCAGTAGTAGACCCCCGGGACAGGGCTATGAAAAACTGTTTTTT. This sequence encodes CASSRPPGQGYEKLFF.